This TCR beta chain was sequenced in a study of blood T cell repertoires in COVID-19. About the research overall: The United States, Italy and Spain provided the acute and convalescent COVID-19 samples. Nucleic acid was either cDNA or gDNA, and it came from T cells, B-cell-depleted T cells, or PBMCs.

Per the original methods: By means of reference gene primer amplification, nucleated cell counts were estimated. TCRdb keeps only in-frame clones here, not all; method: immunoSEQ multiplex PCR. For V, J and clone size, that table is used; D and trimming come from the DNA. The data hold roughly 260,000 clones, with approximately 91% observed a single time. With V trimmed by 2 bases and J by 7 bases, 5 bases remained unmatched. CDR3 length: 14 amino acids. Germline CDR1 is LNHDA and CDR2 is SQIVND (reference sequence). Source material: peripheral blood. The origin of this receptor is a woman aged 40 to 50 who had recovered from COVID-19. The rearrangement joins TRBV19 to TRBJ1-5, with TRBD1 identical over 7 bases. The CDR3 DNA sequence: TGTGCCAGTAGTATAACAGGGGATGCGCAGCCCCAGCATTTT. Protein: CASSITGDAQPQHF.